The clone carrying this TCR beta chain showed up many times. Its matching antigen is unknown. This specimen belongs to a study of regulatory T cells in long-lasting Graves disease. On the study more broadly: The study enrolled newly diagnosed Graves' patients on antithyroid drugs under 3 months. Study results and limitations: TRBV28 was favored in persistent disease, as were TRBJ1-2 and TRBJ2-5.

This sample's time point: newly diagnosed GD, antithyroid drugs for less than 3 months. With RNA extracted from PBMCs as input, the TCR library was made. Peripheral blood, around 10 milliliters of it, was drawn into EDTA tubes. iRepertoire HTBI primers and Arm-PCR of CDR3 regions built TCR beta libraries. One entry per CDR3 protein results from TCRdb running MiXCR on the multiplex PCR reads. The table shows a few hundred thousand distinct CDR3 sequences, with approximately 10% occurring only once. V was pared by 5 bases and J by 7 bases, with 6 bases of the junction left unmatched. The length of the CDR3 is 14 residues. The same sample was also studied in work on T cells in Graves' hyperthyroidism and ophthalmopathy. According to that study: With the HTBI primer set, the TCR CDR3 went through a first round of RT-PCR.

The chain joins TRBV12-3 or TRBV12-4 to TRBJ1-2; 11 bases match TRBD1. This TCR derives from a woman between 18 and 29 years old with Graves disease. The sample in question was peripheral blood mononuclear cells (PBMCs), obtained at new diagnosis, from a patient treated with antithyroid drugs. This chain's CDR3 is CASSHPGQGGGYTF. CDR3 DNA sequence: TGTGCCAGCAGTCATCCGGGACAGGGGGGTGGCTACACCTTC.